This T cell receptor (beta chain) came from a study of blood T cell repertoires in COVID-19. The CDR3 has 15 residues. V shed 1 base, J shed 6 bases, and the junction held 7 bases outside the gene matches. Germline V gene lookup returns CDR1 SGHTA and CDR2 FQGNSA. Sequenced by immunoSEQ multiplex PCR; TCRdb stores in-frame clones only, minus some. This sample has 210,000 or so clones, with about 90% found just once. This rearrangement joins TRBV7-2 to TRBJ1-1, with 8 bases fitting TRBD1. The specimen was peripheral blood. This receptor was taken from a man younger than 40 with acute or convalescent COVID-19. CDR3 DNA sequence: TGTGCCAGCAGCTTAGTAGCAGGGGGCCTCTCTGAAGCTTTCTTT. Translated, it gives CASSLVAGGLSEAFF.